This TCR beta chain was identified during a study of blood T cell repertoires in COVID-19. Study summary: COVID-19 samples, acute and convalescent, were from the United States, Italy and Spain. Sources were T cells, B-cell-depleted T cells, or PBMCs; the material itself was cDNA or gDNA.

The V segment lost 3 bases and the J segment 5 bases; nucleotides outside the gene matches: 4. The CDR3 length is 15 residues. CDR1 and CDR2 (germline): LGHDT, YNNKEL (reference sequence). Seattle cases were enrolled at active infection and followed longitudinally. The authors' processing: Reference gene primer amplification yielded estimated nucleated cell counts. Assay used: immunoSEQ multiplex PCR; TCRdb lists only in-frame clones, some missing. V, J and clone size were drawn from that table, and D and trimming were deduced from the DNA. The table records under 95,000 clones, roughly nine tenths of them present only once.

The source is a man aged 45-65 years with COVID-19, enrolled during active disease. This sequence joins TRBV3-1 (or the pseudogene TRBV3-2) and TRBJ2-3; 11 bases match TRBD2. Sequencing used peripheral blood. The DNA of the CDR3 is TGTGCCAGCAGCCAGTTAGCGGGAGGGAGAGATACGCAGTATTTT. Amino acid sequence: CASSQLAGGRDTQYF.